This T cell receptor beta chain is from a study of OX40 agonist ivuxolimab in advanced cancers. Study in general: The dose-escalation cohort was over 65% male, with a mean age of 60 years, ranging roughly 23 to 85. One hepatocellular carcinoma and a couple of cutaneous melanoma patients partially responded. Study results and limitations: On average, a greater number of expanded clones characterised CD8+ T cells relative to CD4+. Both blood CD4+ and CD8+ T cells showed clonal growth by week 6 at 0.1 to 3.0 mg/kg.

Details on this clone: Its antigen is currently unknown.

Clones were read by immunoSEQ multiplex PCR, and TCRdb kept only the in-frame ones, dropping some. The sample carries approximately 76,000 clones, approximately 93% recorded once. The receptor was derived from an adult with an advanced solid tumor such as melanoma, head and neck, liver or kidney cancer. Sequenced here: CD4+ or CD8+ T cells sorted from blood, sampled in a trial of the OX40 agonist ivuxolimab.

The CDR3, as DNA: TGTGCCAGCAGCGTAGGATCCAGCGGGGAGCTGTTTTTT. Residues: CASSVGSSGELFF. This chain uses TRBV9 with TRBJ2-2; D gene uncertain. Germline V lookup: CDR1 SGDLS, CDR2 YYNGEE. The CDR3 extends over 13 amino acids. V was pared by 0 bases and J by 7 bases, with 7 bases between.